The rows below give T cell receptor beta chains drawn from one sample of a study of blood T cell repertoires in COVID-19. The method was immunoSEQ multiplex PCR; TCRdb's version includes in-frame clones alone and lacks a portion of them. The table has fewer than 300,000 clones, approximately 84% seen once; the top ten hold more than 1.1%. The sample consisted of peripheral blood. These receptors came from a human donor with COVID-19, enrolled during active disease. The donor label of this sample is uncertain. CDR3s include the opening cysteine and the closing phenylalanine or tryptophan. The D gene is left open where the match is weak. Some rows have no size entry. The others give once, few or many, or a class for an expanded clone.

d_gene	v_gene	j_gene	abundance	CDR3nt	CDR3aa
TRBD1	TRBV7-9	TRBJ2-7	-	TGTGCCAGCAGCCTCGAAACAGGGGGCTACGAGCAGTACTTC	CASSLETGGYEQYF
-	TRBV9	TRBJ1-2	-	TGTGCCAGCAGCGTAACCCCCCAGGGCCGCTATGGCTACACCTTC	CASSVTPQGRYGYTF
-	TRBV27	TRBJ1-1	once	TGTGCCAGCAGTCCTAACCCTGGACAGACTGAAGCTTTCTTT	CASSPNPGQTEAFF
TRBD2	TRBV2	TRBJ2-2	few	TGTGCCAGCACCGAGGGACTAGCTCCCGGGGAGCTGTTTTTT	CASTEGLAPGELFF
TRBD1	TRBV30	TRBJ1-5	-	TGTGCCTGGAGTATTGGACAGGGCCAGCCCCAGCATTTT	CAWSIGQGQPQHF
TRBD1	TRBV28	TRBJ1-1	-	TGTGCCAGCAGTCGGGACAGGGAAGGTTTCTTT	CASSRDREGFF
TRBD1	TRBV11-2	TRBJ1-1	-	TGTGCCAGCAGCAAAGGACAGGGTGGCAACACTGAAGCTTTCTTT	CASSKGQGGNTEAFF
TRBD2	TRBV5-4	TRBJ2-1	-	TGTGCCAGCAGCTTTTTAGCGGGGTCCTACAATGAGCAGTTCTTC	CASSFLAGSYNEQFF
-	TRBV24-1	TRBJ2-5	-	TGTGCCACCAGCTGGGGGGGGGCAGAGACCCAGTACTTC	CATSWGGAETQYF
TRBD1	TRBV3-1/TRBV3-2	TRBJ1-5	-	TGTGCCAGCAGCCAGGAACCAACAGGGGCGAGGAGCAATCAGCCCCAGCATTTT	CASSQEPTGARSNQPQHF
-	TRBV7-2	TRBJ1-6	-	TGTGCCAGCAGCTTAGCGCGAGGTTTTGACTCACCCCTCCACTTT	CASSLARGFDSPLHF
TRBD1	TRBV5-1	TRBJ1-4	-	TGCGCCAGCAGCTTGGGACAGGGAACTAATGAAAAACTGTTTTTT	CASSLGQGTNEKLFF
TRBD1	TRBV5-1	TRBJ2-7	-	TGCGCCAGCAGCTGGGACAGCACCTACGAGCAGTACTTC	CASSWDSTYEQYF
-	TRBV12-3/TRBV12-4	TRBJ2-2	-	TGTGCCAGCAGTTTAGGGGGAGTCGGGGAGCTGTTTTTT	CASSLGGVGELFF
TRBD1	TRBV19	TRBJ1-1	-	TGTGCCAGTAGAAACGACAGGGGGCTATATGGCACTGAAGCTTTCTTT	CASRNDRGLYGTEAFF
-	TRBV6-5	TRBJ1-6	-	TGTGCCAGCAGTAACGGGAGGGGGGGGAATTCACCCCTCCACTTT	CASSNGRGGNSPLHF
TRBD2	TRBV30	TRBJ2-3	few	TGTGCCCGTAGCGGGGTGGGAGGCACAGATACGCAGTATTTT	CARSGVGGTDTQYF
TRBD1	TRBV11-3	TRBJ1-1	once	TGTGCCAGCAGCAAGAGGACAGGGGAGAACACTGAAGCTTTCTTT	CASSKRTGENTEAFF
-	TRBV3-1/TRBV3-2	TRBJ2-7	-	TGTGCCAGCTCTAAACTACAGGGTTTCGACGAGCAGTACTTC	CASSKLQGFDEQYF
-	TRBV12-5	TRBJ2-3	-	TGTGCTAGTGGAACCTTAGCGGATCTGGATACGCAGTATTTT	CASGTLADLDTQYF
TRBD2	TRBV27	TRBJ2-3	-	TGTGCCAGCAGTTTACGGGTAGCGGGAGGTCGCACAGATACGCAGTATTTT	CASSLRVAGGRTDTQYF
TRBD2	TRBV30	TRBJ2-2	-	TGTGCCTGGAGTTGGTCGGGGGGTTACCGGGACCCCCCCATCGGGGAGCTGTTTTTT	CAWSWSGGYRDPPIGELFF
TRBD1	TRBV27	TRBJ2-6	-	TGTGCCAGCAGCCGGGACAGGGGGTCGGGGGCCAACGTCCTGACTTTC	CASSRDRGSGANVLTF
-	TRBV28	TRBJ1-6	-	TGTGCCAGCAGTCCACACGTCGGGGGGAATAATTCACCCCTCCACTTT	CASSPHVGGNNSPLHF
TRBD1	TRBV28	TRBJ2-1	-	TGTGCCAACCCGGGACAGGGGGGCAATGAGCAGTTCTTC	CANPGQGGNEQFF
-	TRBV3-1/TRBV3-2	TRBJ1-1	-	TGTGCCAGCTGTCCTGGGGCCAACACTGAAGCTTTCTTT	CASCPGANTEAFF
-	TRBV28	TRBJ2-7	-	TGTGCCAGCAGGAGAGCCTACGAGCAGTACTTC	CASRRAYEQYF
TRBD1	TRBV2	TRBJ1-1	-	TGTGCCAGCAGTAAGCGGACAGGGGGTGGAACTGAAGCTTTCTTT	CASSKRTGGGTEAFF
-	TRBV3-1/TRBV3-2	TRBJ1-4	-	TGTGCCAGCAGCCAGCAGACAGGTCTCAGTGAAAAACTGTTTTTT	CASSQQTGLSEKLFF
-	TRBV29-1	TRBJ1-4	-	TGCAGCGTCGGCGGGCTGGCGGGGGGGGGCTACAATGAAAAACTGTTTTTT	CSVGGLAGGGYNEKLFF
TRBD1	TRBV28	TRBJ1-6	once	TGTGCCAGCAGTTCCATCGGGACAGCCAACAATTCACCCCTCCACTTT	CASSSIGTANNSPLHF
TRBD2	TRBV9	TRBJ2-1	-	TGTGCCAGCAGCGCTAGCGGGAGGTCGGTGTATGAGCAGTTCTTC	CASSASGRSVYEQFF
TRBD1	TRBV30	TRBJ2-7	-	TGTGCCTGGGCGGGACAGGGGGAAGAGCAGTACTTC	CAWAGQGEEQYF
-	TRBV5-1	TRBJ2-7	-	TGCGCCAGCAGCTTGGCGCCGGGACAAGGCCACGAGCAGTACTTC	CASSLAPGQGHEQYF
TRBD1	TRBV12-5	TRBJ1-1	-	TGTGCTAGTGCCTCGACAGGGTATGCTTTCTTT	CASASTGYAFF
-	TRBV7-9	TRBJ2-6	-	TGTGCCAGCAGCTCCCGGTGGGAGACGGCTGGGGCCAACGTCCTGACTTTC	CASSSRWETAGANVLTF
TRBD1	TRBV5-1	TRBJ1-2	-	TGCGCCAGCAGCCCCTCCCAGGGGGGCTATGGCTACACCTTC	CASSPSQGGYGYTF
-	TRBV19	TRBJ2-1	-	TGTGCCAGTAGCGTTAGCGGAAACTCCTACAATGAGCAGTTCTTC	CASSVSGNSYNEQFF
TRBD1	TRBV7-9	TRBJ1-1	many	TGTGCCAGCAGCCCGGGACAGGCGAACACTGAAGCTTTCTTT	CASSPGQANTEAFF
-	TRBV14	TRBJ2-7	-	TGTGCCAGCAGCCCCAATGGGCAGGCGCCCTACGAGCAGTACTTC	CASSPNGQAPYEQYF
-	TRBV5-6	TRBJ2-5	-	TGTGCCAGCAGCTTGGTAGCTAGTAGAGAGACCCAGTACTTC	CASSLVASRETQYF
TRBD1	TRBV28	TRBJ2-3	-	TGTGCCAGCAGTCTCAGCCGGGACAGGGGGATGAGAGATACGCAGTATTTT	CASSLSRDRGMRDTQYF
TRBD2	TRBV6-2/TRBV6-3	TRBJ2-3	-	TGTGCCAGCAGTTACTCGGCTAGCGGTAATACAGATACGCAGTATTTT	CASSYSASGNTDTQYF
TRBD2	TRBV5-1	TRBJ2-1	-	TGCGCCAGCAGCTCACTAGCGGAGGCCTACAATGAGCAGTTCTTC	CASSSLAEAYNEQFF
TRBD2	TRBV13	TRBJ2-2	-	TGTGCCAGCAGCTACAGCTCCAGCGGGGAGGTCACCGGGGAGCTGTTTTTT	CASSYSSSGEVTGELFF
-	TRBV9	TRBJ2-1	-	TGTGCCAGCAGCGTATCACCCCGAGGGAATGAGCAGTTCTTC	CASSVSPRGNEQFF
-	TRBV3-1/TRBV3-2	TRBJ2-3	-	TGTGCCAGCAGCCAAGATCCAGCGGGTAAGACCGATACGCAGTATTTT	CASSQDPAGKTDTQYF
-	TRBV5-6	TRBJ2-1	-	TGTGCCAGCTCTGCGGGGCGGGCCTTGGAGCAGTTCTTC	CASSAGRALEQFF
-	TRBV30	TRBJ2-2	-	TGTGCCTGGAGTGTACAGGGTGGGCTGTTTTTT	CAWSVQGGLFF
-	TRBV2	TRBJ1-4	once	TGTGCCAGCAGGGCCTTCACTGAAAAACTGTTTTTT	CASRAFTEKLFF
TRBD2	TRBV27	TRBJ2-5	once	TGTGCCAGCAGTCGGGGGGTCCAAGAGACCCAGTACTTC	CASSRGVQETQYF